This TCR beta chain was captured by sequencing in a study of preoperative IRX-2 immunotherapy in early breast cancer. Profiled with immunoSEQ multiplex PCR; TCRdb holds only in-frame clones, not every one. Of more than 20,000 clones listed, approximately 80% are singletons. The CDR3 is made up of 15 amino acids. CDR1 and CDR2 (germline): SGHNT, YENEEA. J was trimmed by 6 bases and V by 3 bases; bases with no gene match: 8. Treatment indicated: preoperative locoregional IRX-2 cytokine immunotherapy. This phase Ib study tested locoregional IRX-2 cytokine immunotherapy given before surgery. The material was lymph node tissue, obtained before IRX-2 immunotherapy. This receptor was taken from a human donor with breast cancer. The chain links TRBV11-3 to TRBJ1-2; TRBD1 matches at 9 bases. CDR3 protein: CASSFTGGLEDGYTF. Here the CDR3 DNA reads TGTGCCAGCAGCTTTACAGGGGGCCTAGAAGATGGCTACACCTTC.